The rows below give T cell receptor beta chains drawn from one sample of a study of cytomegalovirus exposure and HLA in healthy donors. Generated by immunoSEQ multiplex PCR, the TCRdb table keeps only in-frame clones and is missing some. Among some 170,000 clones listed, 80% were seen once. Sequencing was carried out using PBMCs. The source of these receptors is a young man in good health and CMV-seronegative. Both conserved end residues are part of each CDR3. D genes are given only for firm matches. Only part of the rows carry a size: once, few, many, or a class if the clone is expanded.

TGTGCCAGCAGAGGCGGGTCTTCCTACAATGAGCAGTTCTTC,CASRGGSSYNEQFF,.,TRBV27,.,TRBJ2-1
TGTGCCAGCAGCTTGGTCCTAGCGGGGACCTACGAGCAGTACTTC,CASSLVLAGTYEQYF,TRBD2,TRBV5-5,.,TRBJ2-7
TGTGCCAGTCGGAGCGGCCACACCATATATTTT,CASRSGHTIYF,.,TRBV19,.,TRBJ1-3
TGTGCCAGTTCTAGCGGGTCCGGATCCTACAATGAGCAGTTCTTC,CASSSGSGSYNEQFF,TRBD2,TRBV27,.,TRBJ2-1
TGTGCCAGTAGTATGACAGGGGGCCGTGAAAAACTGTTTTTT,CASSMTGGREKLFF,TRBD1,TRBV19,.,TRBJ1-4
TGTGCCAGCAGCCGGGACAGGGCCTATGGCTACACCTTC,CASSRDRAYGYTF,TRBD1,TRBV27,few,TRBJ1-2
TGCGCCAGCAGCTCTAAAGGGGCCCCCCAAGAGACCCAGTACTTC,CASSSKGAPQETQYF,.,TRBV5-1,few,TRBJ2-5
TGTGCCAGCAGACCTCAAACTTCAACTAATGAAAAACTGTTTTTT,CASRPQTSTNEKLFF,.,TRBV6-1,few,TRBJ1-4
TGCAGCGTCGCGGAGGGGGCTGAATCACCCCTCCACTTT,CSVAEGAESPLHF,TRBD1,TRBV29-1,.,TRBJ1-6
TGTGCCAGCAGCTTAGGTAGCGGGGGGGCCAATGAGCAGTTCTTC,CASSLGSGGANEQFF,TRBD2,TRBV7-9,once,TRBJ2-1
TGTGCCAGCAGCGAGGGACAGGTGGAAGAGCAGTACTTC,CASSEGQVEEQYF,TRBD1,TRBV9,few,TRBJ2-7
TGTGCCTGGAGTGCCCTGTATAATGAAAAACTGTTTTTT,CAWSALYNEKLFF,.,TRBV30,.,TRBJ1-4
TGCGCCAGCAGCCAACCCCAGGGGAGCACAGATACGCAGTATTTT,CASSQPQGSTDTQYF,.,TRBV4-1,.,TRBJ2-3
TGTGCCAGAAGCACAGGGGACACTGAAGCTTTCTTT,CARSTGDTEAFF,TRBD1,TRBV5-3,.,TRBJ1-1
TGTGCCAGCGGTTACTTGACAGGGGGAGTAAAAGAGACCCAGTACTTC,CASGYLTGGVKETQYF,TRBD1,TRBV6-5,.,TRBJ2-5
TGTGCCAGCAGCTTAGGTGGGGGGCAAGAGACCCAGTACTTC,CASSLGGGQETQYF,.,TRBV7-3,.,TRBJ2-5
TGTGCCAGCAGGAAACAGGGTACCCTCCAAGAGACCCAGTACTTC,CASRKQGTLQETQYF,.,TRBV5-4,.,TRBJ2-5
TGCGCCAGCAGCCAAGATAGGACAGGGAGTCAGCCCCAGCATTTT,CASSQDRTGSQPQHF,TRBD1,TRBV4-1,.,TRBJ1-5
TGTGCCAGCAGGGAAGACCCCGTGGCAGTCTACGAGCAGTACTTC,CASREDPVAVYEQYF,.,TRBV6-1,.,TRBJ2-7
TGCGCCAGCAGCCAAGATTACGACAGCGCCTACGAGCAGTACTTC,CASSQDYDSAYEQYF,.,TRBV4-1,.,TRBJ2-7
TGTGCCAGCGGGTGGGACTCCTATGCTGATACTGAAGCTTTCTTT,CASGWDSYADTEAFF,.,TRBV7-9,.,TRBJ1-1
TGCGCCAGCAGTCAATCCCGAGAGGCGCCTGCCTACGAGCAGTACTTC,CASSQSREAPAYEQYF,.,TRBV23-1,.,TRBJ2-7
TGTGCCAGCAGCAGCAGGGCGTTGGGCACTGAAGCTTTCTTT,CASSSRALGTEAFF,.,TRBV7-9,.,TRBJ1-1
TGTGCCAGCAGCCGCCGGGCGGACAGGGAGGGTTCACCCCTCCACTTT,CASSRRADREGSPLHF,TRBD1,TRBV4-2,.,TRBJ1-6
TGTGCCAGCAGCCCATCAGGTTCCCCAGATACGCAGTATTTT,CASSPSGSPDTQYF,.,TRBV7-2,.,TRBJ2-3